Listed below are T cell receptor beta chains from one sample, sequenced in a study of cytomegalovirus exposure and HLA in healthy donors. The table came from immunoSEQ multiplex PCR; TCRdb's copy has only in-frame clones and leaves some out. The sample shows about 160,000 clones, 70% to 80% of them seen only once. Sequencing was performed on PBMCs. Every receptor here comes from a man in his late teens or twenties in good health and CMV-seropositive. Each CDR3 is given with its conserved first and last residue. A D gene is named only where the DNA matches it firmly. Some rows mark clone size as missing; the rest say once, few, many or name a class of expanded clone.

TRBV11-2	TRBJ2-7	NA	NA	CASSPSGDSYEQYF	TGTGCCAGCAGCCCATCGGGGGACTCCTACGAGCAGTACTTC
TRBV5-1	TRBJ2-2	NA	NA	CASSPIQGTNTGELFF	TGCGCCAGCAGCCCCATACAGGGAACTAACACCGGGGAGCTGTTTTTT
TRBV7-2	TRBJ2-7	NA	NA	CASSLGLAVYEQYF	TGTGCCAGCAGCTTAGGTCTAGCAGTCTACGAGCAGTACTTC
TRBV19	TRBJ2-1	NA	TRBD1	CASDDRGPNEQFF	TGTGCCAGTGATGACAGGGGCCCCAATGAGCAGTTCTTC
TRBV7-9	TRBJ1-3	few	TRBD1	CSSSDQGVALTGNTIYF	TGTTCCAGCAGCGACCAGGGGGTGGCCCTAACCGGAAACACCATATATTTT
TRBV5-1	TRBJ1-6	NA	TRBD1	CASTRDSDNSPLHF	TGCGCCAGCACGAGGGACAGCGATAATTCACCCCTCCACTTT
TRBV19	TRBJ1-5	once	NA	CASSIGRGARNQPQHF	TGTGCCAGTAGTATTGGGAGGGGCGCACGCAATCAGCCCCAGCATTTT
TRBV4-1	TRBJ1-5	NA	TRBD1	CASSQGGQGAGQPQHF	TGCGCCAGCAGCCAAGGGGGACAGGGCGCCGGGCAGCCCCAGCATTTT
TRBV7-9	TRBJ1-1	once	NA	CASSRGGEGEAFF	TGTGCCAGCAGCCGCGGGGGGGAGGGGGAAGCTTTCTTT
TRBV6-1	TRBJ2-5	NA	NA	CASRKQGEETQYF	TGTGCCAGCAGGAAACAGGGCGAGGAGACCCAGTACTTC
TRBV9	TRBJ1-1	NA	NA	CASSVEGGAWNTEAFF	TGTGCCAGCAGCGTAGAGGGGGGGGCCTGGAACACTGAAGCTTTCTTT
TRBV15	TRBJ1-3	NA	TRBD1	CATSRVPGQGPSGNTIYF	TGTGCCACCAGCAGAGTTCCGGGACAGGGGCCCTCTGGAAACACCATATATTTT
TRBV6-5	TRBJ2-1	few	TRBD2	CASKRTSGVNEQFF	TGTGCCAGCAAAAGGACTAGCGGGGTCAATGAGCAGTTCTTC
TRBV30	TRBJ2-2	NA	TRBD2	CASGTKPPGELFF	TGTGCCTCAGGGACTAAACCACCCGGGGAGCTGTTTTTT
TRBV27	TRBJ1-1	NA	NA	CASSYGGSTEAFF	TGTGCCAGCAGTTACGGTGGGTCGACAGAAGCTTTCTTT
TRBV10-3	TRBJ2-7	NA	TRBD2	CATAGTSYEQYF	TGTGCCACCGCTGGGACTAGCTACGAGCAGTACTTC
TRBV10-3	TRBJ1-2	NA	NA	CAISEFAGTSGYTF	TGTGCCATCAGTGAGTTCGCAGGGACTAGTGGCTACACCTTC
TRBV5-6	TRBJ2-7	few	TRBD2	CASSSILGLADYEQYF	TGTGCCAGCAGCTCGATATTGGGACTAGCGGACTACGAGCAGTACTTC
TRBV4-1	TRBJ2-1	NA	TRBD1	CASSQEGQGYNEQFF	TGCGCCAGCAGCCAAGAGGGACAGGGGTATAATGAGCAGTTCTTC
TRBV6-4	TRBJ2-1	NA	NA	CASSDEGASYNEQFF	TGTGCCAGCAGTGACGAGGGTGCCTCCTACAATGAGCAGTTCTTC
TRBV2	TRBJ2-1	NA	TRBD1	CASRKTGYNEQFF	TGTGCCAGCAGAAAGACAGGGTACAATGAGCAGTTCTTC
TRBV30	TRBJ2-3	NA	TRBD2	CAWSVTRTSGVLDTQYF	TGTGCCTGGAGTGTAACTCGGACTAGCGGGGTTCTCGATACGCAGTATTTT
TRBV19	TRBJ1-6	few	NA	CASQMANSPLHF	TGTGCCAGTCAAATGGCTAATTCACCCCTCCACTTT
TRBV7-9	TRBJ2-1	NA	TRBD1	CASTPEGADNEQFF	TGTGCCAGCACCCCTGAGGGGGCCGACAATGAGCAGTTCTTC
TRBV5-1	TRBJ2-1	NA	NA	CASSFPEAVNNEQFF	TGCGCCAGCAGCTTCCCTGAGGCCGTAAACAATGAGCAGTTCTTC
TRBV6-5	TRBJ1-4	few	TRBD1	CASRRTGGDEKLFF	TGTGCCAGCAGACGGACAGGAGGCGATGAAAAACTGTTTTTT
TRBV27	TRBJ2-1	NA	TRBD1	CASSLDRGSYNEQFF	TGTGCCAGCAGTTTGGACAGGGGGTCCTACAATGAGCAGTTCTTC
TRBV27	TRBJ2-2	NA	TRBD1	CASSLGQAFSRTGELFF	TGTGCCAGCAGTTTGGGACAGGCCTTCTCGAGAACCGGGGAGCTGTTTTTT
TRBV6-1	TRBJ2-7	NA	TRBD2	CASSVGLLTYEQYF	TGTGCCAGCAGTGTGGGACTATTAACCTACGAGCAGTACTTC
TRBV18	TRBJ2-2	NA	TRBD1	CASSQDRGGTGELFF	TGTGCCAGCTCACAAGACAGGGGAGGCACCGGGGAGCTGTTTTTT
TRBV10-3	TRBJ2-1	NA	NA	CAVLKVGGNLYNEQFF	TGTGCCGTCCTGAAGGTAGGAGGGAACCTGTACAATGAGCAGTTCTTC
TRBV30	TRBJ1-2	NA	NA	CAWREDLFNYGYTF	TGTGCCTGGAGAGAGGACTTGTTTAACTATGGCTACACCTTC
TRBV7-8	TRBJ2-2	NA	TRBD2	CASSLALAGVPNTGELFF	TGTGCCAGCAGCTTAGCATTAGCGGGGGTCCCGAACACCGGGGAGCTGTTTTTT
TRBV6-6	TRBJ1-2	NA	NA	CASSSRGHNYGYTF	TGTGCCAGCAGTTCACGCGGGCATAACTATGGCTACACCTTC
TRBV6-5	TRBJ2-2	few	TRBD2	CASSSSGVGTGELFF	TGTGCCAGCAGTTCTAGCGGGGTCGGCACCGGGGAGCTGTTTTTT
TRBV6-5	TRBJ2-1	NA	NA	CASSYSPGSSYNEQFF	TGTGCCAGCAGTTACTCGCCGGGGTCCTCCTACAATGAGCAGTTCTTC
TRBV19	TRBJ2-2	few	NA	CARRTRGTGELFF	TGTGCCAGAAGGACTAGGGGGACCGGGGAGCTGTTTTTT
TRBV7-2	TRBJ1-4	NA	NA	CASSLVSGTNEKLFF	TGTGCCAGCAGCTTAGTTTCGGGAACTAATGAAAAACTGTTTTTT
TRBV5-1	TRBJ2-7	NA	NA	CASSLAGDSYEQYF	TGCGCCAGCAGCTTGGCCGGTGACTCCTACGAGCAGTACTTC
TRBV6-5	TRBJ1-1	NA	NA	CASSAGQEAFF	TGTGCCAGCAGTGCCGGACAGGAAGCTTTCTTT
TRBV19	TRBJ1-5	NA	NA	CASSIPGGNQPQHF	TGTGCCAGTAGTATACCGGGAGGCAATCAGCCCCAGCATTTT
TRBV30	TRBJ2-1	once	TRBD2	CAWSASRTSGPYNEQFF	TGTGCCTGGAGTGCCTCCCGGACTAGCGGGCCCTACAATGAGCAGTTCTTC
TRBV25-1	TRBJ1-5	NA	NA	CASSESGAWQPQHF	TGTGCCAGCAGTGAATCAGGGGCCTGGCAGCCCCAGCATTTT
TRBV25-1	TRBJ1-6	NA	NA	CASTTGTRSSPLHF	TGTGCCAGCACCACAGGGACCCGCAGTTCACCCCTCCACTTT
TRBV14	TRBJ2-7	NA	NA	CASSQLGSSYEQYF	TGTGCCAGCAGCCAACTAGGGAGCTCCTACGAGCAGTACTTC
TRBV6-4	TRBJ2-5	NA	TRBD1	CASSDSGGALRETQYF	TGTGCCAGCAGTGACTCAGGGGGCGCACTCAGGGAGACCCAGTACTTC
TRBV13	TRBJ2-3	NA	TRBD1	CASSPRQGAHTDTQYF	TGTGCCAGCAGCCCGAGACAGGGAGCCCACACAGATACGCAGTATTTT
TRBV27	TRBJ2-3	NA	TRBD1	CASSGTGRTDTQYF	TGTGCCAGCAGCGGGACAGGGCGCACAGATACGCAGTATTTT
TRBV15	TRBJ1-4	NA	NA	CATSRDLATNEKLFF	TGTGCCACCAGCAGAGATCTTGCAACTAATGAAAAACTGTTTTTT
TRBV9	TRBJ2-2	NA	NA	CASSVAQFTGELFF	TGTGCCAGCAGCGTAGCACAGTTCACCGGGGAGCTGTTTTTT
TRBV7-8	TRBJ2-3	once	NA	CASSLGDPGTDTQYF	TGTGCCAGCAGCTTAGGTGATCCGGGCACAGATACGCAGTATTTT
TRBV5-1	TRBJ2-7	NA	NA	CASSFQYEQYF	TGCGCCAGCAGCTTCCAATACGAGCAGTACTTC
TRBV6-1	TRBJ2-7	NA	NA	CASSPGPYEQYF	TGTGCCAGCAGCCCAGGTCCCTACGAGCAGTACTTC